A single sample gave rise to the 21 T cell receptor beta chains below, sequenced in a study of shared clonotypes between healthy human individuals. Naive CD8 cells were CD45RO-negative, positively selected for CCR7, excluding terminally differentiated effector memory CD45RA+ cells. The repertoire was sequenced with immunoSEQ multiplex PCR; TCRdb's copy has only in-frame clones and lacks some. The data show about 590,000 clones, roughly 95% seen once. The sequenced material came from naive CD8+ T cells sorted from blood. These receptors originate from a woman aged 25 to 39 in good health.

CDR3 loop: CASSSYLRDTTNEKLFF. In nucleotides, the CDR3 is TGTGCCAGCAGTTCGTACTTACGGGACACAACTAATGAAAAACTGTTTTTT. J is TRBJ1-4 and V is TRBV28; D might be TRBD1 (6 bases). Germline V gene sequence: CDR1 MDHEN, CDR2 SYDVKM. With 4 bases removed from V and 0 bases from J, the gap between germline ends came to 15 bases. This CDR3 spans 17 amino acids. Based on the CDR3 plus reference TRBV28 and TRBJ1-4, the full variable domain is DVKVTQSSRYLVKRTGEKVFLECVQDMDHENMFWYRQDPGLGLRLIYFSYDVKMKEKGDIPEGYSVSREKKERFSLILESASTNQTSMYLCASSSYLRDTTNEKLFFGSGTQLSVL.

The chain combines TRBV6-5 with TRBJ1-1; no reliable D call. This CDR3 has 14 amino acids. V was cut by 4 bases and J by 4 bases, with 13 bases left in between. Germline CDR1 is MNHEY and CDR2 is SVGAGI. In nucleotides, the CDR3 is TGTGCCAGCAGTTTGGAGGGCTCGGGCACTGAAGCTTTCTTT. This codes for CASSLEGSGTEAFF.

The CDR3 sequence: CASTPGGNTEAFF. The CDR3 DNA reads TGTGCCAGCACTCCAGGGGGGAACACTGAAGCTTTCTTT. The J gene is TRBJ1-1, the V gene TRBV6-5; 7 nucleotides align to TRBD1. From germline, CDR1 is MNHEY and CDR2 SVGAGI. This CDR3 comprises 13 residues. Trimming took 7 bases from V and 1 from J; bases not matched to a gene: 3.

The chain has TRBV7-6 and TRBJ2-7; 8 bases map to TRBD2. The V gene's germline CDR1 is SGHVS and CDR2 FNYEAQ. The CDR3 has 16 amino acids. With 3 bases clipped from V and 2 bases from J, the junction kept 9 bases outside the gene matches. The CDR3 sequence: CASSFGGAGAPYEQYF. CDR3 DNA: TGTGCCAGCAGCTTCGGGGGAGCGGGAGCGCCCTACGAGCAGTACTTC.

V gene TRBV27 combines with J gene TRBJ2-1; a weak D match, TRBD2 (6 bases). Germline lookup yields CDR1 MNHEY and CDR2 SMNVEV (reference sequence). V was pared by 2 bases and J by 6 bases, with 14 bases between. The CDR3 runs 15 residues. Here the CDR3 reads CASSLRRAGGNEQFF. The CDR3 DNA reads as TGTGCCAGCAGTTTAAGGAGGGCCGGCGGCAATGAGCAGTTCTTC.

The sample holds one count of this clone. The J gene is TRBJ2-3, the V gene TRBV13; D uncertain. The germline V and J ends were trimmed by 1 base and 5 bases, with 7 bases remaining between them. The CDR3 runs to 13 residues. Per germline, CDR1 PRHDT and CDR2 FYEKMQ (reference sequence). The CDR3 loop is CASSLDSGDTQYF. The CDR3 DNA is TGTGCCAGCAGCTTAGACTCGGGAGATACGCAGTATTTT.

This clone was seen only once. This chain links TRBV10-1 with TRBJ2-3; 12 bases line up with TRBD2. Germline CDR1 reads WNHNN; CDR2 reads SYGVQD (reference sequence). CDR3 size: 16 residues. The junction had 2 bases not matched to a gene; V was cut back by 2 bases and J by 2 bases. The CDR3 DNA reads TGCGCCAGCAGTGAGGGACTAGCGGGACTCACAGATACGCAGTATTTT. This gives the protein CASSEGLAGLTDTQYF.

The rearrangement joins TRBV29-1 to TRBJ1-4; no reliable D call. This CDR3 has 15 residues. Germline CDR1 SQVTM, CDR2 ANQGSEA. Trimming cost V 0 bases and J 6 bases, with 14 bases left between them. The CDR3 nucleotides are TGCAGCGTTGAAGACAGCTCCCGGGGAGATGAAAAACTGTTTTTT. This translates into CSVEDSSRGDEKLFF.

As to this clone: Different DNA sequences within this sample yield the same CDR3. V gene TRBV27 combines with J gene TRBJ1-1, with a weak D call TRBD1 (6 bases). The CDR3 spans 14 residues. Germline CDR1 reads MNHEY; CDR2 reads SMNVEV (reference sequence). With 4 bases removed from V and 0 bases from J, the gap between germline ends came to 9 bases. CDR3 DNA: TGTGCCAGCAGTTGGGGGGGCATGAACACTGAAGCTTTCTTT. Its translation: CASSWGGMNTEAFF.

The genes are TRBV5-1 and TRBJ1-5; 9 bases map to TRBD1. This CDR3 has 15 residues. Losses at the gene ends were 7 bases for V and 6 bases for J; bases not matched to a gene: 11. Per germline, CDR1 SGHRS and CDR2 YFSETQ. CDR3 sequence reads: CASSTGTGLSQPQHF. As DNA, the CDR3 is TGCGCCAGCTCTACGGGGACAGGGCTCTCTCAGCCCCAGCATTTT.

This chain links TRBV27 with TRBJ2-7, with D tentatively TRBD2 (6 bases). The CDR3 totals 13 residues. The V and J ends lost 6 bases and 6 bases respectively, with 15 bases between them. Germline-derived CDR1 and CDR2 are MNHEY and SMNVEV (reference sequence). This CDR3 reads CASRGLNPSEQYF. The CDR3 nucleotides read TGTGCCAGCAGGGGACTTAATCCGTCCGAGCAGTACTTC.

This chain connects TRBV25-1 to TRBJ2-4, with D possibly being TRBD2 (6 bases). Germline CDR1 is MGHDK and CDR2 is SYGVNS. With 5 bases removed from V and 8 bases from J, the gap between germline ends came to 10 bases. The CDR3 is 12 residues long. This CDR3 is CASSQGGDIQYF. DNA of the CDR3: TGTGCCAGCAGTCAGGGAGGAGACATTCAGTACTTC.

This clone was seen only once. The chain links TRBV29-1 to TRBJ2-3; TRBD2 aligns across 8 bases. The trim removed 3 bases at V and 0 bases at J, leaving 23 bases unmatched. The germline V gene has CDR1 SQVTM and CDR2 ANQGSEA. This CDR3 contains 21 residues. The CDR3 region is CSVDGGTTGVRSGRSTDTQYF. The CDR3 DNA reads TGCAGCGTTGACGGCGGAACTACGGGGGTGCGGAGCGGGAGAAGCACAGATACGCAGTATTTT.

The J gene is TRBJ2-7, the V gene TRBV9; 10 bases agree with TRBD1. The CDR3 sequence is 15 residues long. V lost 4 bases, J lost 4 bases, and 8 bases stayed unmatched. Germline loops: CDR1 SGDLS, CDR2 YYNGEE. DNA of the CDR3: TGTGCCAGCAGCTTGGGACAGGGGAAAGGGTACGAGCAGTACTTC. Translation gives CASSLGQGKGYEQYF.

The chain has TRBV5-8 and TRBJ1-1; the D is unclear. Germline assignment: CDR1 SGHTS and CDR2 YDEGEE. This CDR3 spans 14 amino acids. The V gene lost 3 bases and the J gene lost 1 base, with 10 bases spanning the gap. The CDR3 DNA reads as TGTGCCAGCAGCTGGGGTTACGAGAACACTGAAGCTTTCTTT. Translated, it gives CASSWGYENTEAFF. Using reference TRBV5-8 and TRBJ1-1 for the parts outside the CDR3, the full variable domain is EAGVTQSPTHLIKTRGQQATLRCSPISGHTSVYWYQQALGLGLQFLLWYDEGEERNRGNFPPRFSGRQFPNYSSELNVNALELEDSALYLCASSWGYENTEAFFGQGTRLTVV.

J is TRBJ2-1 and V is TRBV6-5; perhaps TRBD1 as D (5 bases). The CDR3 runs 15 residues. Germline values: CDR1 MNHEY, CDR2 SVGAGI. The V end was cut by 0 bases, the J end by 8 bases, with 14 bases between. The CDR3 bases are TGTGCCAGCAGTTACTCAGGGCAGGGCGGAGATGAGCAGTTCTTC. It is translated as CASSYSGQGGDEQFF.

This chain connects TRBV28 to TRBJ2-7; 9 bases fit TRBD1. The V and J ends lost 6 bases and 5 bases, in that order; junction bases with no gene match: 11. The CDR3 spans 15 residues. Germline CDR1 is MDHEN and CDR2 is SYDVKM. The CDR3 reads CASRGDREMAHEQYF. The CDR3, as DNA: TGTGCCAGCAGGGGGGACAGGGAAATGGCCCACGAGCAGTACTTC.

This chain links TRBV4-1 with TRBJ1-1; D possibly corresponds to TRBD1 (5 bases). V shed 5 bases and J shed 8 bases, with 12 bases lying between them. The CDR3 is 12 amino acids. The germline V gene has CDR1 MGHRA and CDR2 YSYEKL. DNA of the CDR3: TGCGCCAGCAGCGGGACCCCTACAGAAGCTTTCTTT. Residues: CASSGTPTEAFF.

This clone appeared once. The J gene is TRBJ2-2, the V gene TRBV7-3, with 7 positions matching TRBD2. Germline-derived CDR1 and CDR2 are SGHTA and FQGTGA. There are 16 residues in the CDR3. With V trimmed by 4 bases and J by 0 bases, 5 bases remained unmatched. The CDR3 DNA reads TGTGCCAGCAGCTCCGGGGGGTCTGCGAACACCGGGGAGCTGTTTTTT. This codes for CASSSGGSANTGELFF. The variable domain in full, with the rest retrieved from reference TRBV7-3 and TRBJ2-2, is GAGVSQTPSNKVTEKGKYVELRCDPISGHTALYWYRQSLGQGPEFLIYFQGTGAADDSGLPNDRFFAVRPEGSVSTLKIQRTERGDSAVYLCASSSGGSANTGELFFGEGSRLTVL.

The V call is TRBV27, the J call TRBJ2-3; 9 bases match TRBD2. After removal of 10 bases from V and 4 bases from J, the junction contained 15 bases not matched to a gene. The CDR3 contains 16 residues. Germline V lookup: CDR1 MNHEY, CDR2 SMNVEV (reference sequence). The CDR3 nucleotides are TGTGCCACCTATTCTTATAGCGGGAGTGACCCAGATACGCAGTATTTT. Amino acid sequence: CATYSYSGSDPDTQYF.

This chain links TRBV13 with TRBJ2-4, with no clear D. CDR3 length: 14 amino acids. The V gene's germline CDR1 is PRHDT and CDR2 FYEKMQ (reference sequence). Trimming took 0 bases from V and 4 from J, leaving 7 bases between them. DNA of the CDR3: TGTGCCAGCAGCTTAGGGACCCCGAAAAACATTCAGTACTTC. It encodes CASSLGTPKNIQYF.